This TCR beta chain originates from a study of OX40 agonist ivuxolimab in advanced cancers. At the level of the whole study: The costimulatory receptor OX40 (CD134) was targeted by ivuxolimab, a fully human IgG2 agonistic monoclonal antibody. The point of sequencing TCRbeta in the periphery was to test whether ivuxolimab changed TCR sequence diversity and drove clonal T-cell expansion. In the dose-escalation cohort, around 80% of patients were male, and the mean age was 60 years with a range of roughly 23 to 79. Partial responses occurred in three dose-escalation patients, of whom one had hepatocellular carcinoma and two had cutaneous melanoma. The paper reports the monotherapy dose-escalation portion (N of about 50 patients) of the phase I ivuxolimab trial. Of the approximately 50 dose-escalation patients, hepatocellular carcinoma was present in approximately 20, melanoma in around 15, renal cell carcinoma in 9 and head and neck cancer in 9. Intravenous ivuxolimab was administered to patients every 2 weeks at six dose levels: 0.01, 0.1, 0.3, 1.5, 3 and 10 mg/kg. Patients were allowed to have had prior anti-PD-1, anti-PD-L1 or anti-CTLA-4 therapy, and approximately 37% of the dose-escalation patients had been treated with checkpoint inhibitors. Study-wide conclusions, independent of this receptor: Low levels of normalized T-cell clonal expansion were also seen in some patients who did not respond. Partial responders in the 0.1-3.0 mg/kg groups had among the lowest normalized peripheral clonal expansion, especially among CD8+ T cells. After ivuxolimab, more expanded clones were found on average in CD8+ T cells than in CD4+ T cells. At doses from 0.1 to 3.0 mg/kg, clonal expansion was seen in both CD4+ and CD8+ blood T cells between baseline and week 6. Which antigens the clonally expanded peripheral T cells were specific for was not determined.

To sequence the TCRbeta CDR3 region, genomic DNA was isolated from the sorted cells. The immunoSEQ Assay was used for sequencing of TCRbeta CDR3 regions. This immuneACCESS table, as held by TCRdb, lists in-frame sequences with V and J called but not all clones. Of the missing ones, under half trace to an unresolved V gene in checked studies; the others have no known cause. The sample has tens of thousands of clones on record, approximately 90% of them singletons. The ten largest clonotypes hold 0.44% of the sample. Patients with autoimmune disease history or receiving systemic immunosuppression were excluded from the trial. Peripheral blood for TCR sequencing was collected from all dose cohorts at baseline, on cycle 4 day 1, and on cycle 7 day 1. The samples were drawn from a first-in-human, open-label, multicenter phase I dose-escalation trial of ivuxolimab. The trial enrolled adults with locally advanced or metastatic head and neck squamous cell, hepatocellular, melanoma or renal cell carcinoma. Before TCR sequencing, CD4+ T cells and CD8+ T cells from peripheral blood were sorted into separate populations.

In the case of this clone: It has no known antigen specificity. No base quality information exists; no much larger clone differs at one position.

The germline V gene yields SGHRS for CDR1 and YFSETQ for CDR2. V was cut back by 1 base and J by 0 bases, leaving a gap of 13 bases between them. Reading from cysteine to phenylalanine, the CDR3 counts 16 amino acids. This entry keeps only the CDR3 DNA: 48 bases, framed from base 1. The source is an adult with an advanced solid tumor such as melanoma, head and neck, liver or kidney cancer. The chain links TRBV5-1 with TRBJ2-5; 5 matching bases give a weak D call of TRBD1. The input for sequencing was CD4+ or CD8+ T cells sorted from blood, taken in a trial of the OX40 agonist ivuxolimab. The DNA reads TGCGCCAGCAGCTTGAACTACCAGGGAAACCAAGAGACCCAGTACTTC. Protein translation: CASSLNYQGNQETQYF.